These 15 T cell receptor beta chains were all obtained from the same sample, sequenced in a study of blood T cell repertoires in COVID-19. Using immunoSEQ multiplex PCR, the repertoire was profiled, and TCRdb retains in-frame clones only, with some absent. Of fewer than 200,000 clones listed, approximately 87% are singletons. The sequencing input was PBMCs or T cells enriched from blood (not recorded which). These receptors were obtained from a woman aged 45-59 years who had recovered from COVID-19.

This chain connects TRBV29-1 to TRBJ2-1; 8 nucleotides agree with TRBD2. The V gene end was trimmed by 4 bases and the J gene end by 7 bases; junction bases not matched to a gene: 9. The germline V gene encodes CDR1 SQVTM and CDR2 ANQGSEA. The CDR3 spans 14 residues. The CDR3 protein is CSVVEGLVRNEQFF. The CDR3 DNA follows: TGCAGCGTTGTTGAGGGACTAGTGAGGAATGAGCAGTTCTTC.

This clone appeared a single time. The rearrangement joins TRBV6-5 to TRBJ1-6, with D unresolved. The CDR3 spans 16 residues. The V gene's germline CDR1 is MNHEY and CDR2 SVGAGI. Between the trimmed V and J ends, which lost 3 bases and 5 bases, there was a span of 14 bases. The CDR3 loop is CASSYVVGHNNSPLHF. CDR3 bases: TGTGCCAGCAGTTATGTCGTCGGTCATAATAATTCACCCCTCCACTTT.

This clone was recorded once. The V gene is TRBV2, the J gene TRBJ1-1, with 9 positions matching TRBD1. Germline lookup yields CDR1 SNHLY and CDR2 FYNNEI. V was pared by 6 bases and J by 0 bases, with 5 bases of the junction left unmatched. The CDR3 is 15 amino acids. CDR3 sequence reads: CASRGRTGVNTEAFF. The CDR3 region has the DNA TGTGCCAGCAGGGGGAGGACAGGGGTGAACACTGAAGCTTTCTTT.

This clone was found a few times. The chain is built from TRBV4-1 and TRBJ1-5, with D possibly being TRBD1 (6 bases). The CDR3 has 15 residues. V shed 1 base and J shed 7 bases, with 14 bases lying between them. Germline CDR1 reads MGHRA; CDR2 reads YSYEKL. In nucleotides, the CDR3 is TGCGCCAGCAGCCAAGTTCAGGGGTTGGGGCAGCCCCAGCATTTT. This codes for CASSQVQGLGQPQHF.

This clone was seen many times. The rearrangement joins TRBV9 to TRBJ1-6, with 7 bases lining up with TRBD1. The J segment lost 10 bases and the V segment lost 4 bases, leaving 11 bases of the junction unmatched. CDR1 and CDR2 from the germline V gene are SGDLS and YYNGEE. This CDR3 contains 15 residues. CDR3 in amino acids: CASSSRTGRDSPLHF. The DNA of the CDR3 is TGTGCCAGCAGCTCTCGGACAGGACGGGACTCACCCCTCCACTTT.

This clone showed up just once. The genes are TRBV3-1 (or the pseudogene TRBV3-2) and TRBJ2-5; no firm D call. The germline gives CDR1 LGHDT, CDR2 YNNKEL (reference sequence). CDR3 size: 13 residues. Trimming took off 6 bases at V and 7 bases at J, with 15 bases between the two ends. CDR3 DNA: TGTGCCAGCAGAATACCCGGTGCTGGGACCCAGTACTTC. The encoded protein is CASRIPGAGTQYF.

Worth noting for this clone: The same CDR3 also results from other DNA sequences found in this sample. The V gene is TRBV3-1 (or the pseudogene TRBV3-2), the J gene TRBJ1-6; D ambiguous. V lost 1 base, J lost 0 bases, and 4 bases lay in between. The CDR3 is 15 residues long. The germline CDR1 and CDR2 sequences are LGHDT and YNNKEL (reference sequence). CDR3 DNA sequence: TGTGCCAGCAGCCAAGGGAGCTCCTATAATTCACCCCTCCACTTT. Protein: CASSQGSSYNSPLHF.

The rearrangement links TRBV7-2 to TRBJ2-5, with a weak D call TRBD1 (6 bases). CDR3 length equals 14 residues. Trimming took off 1 base at V and 5 bases at J, with 11 bases between the two ends. Germline values: CDR1 SGHTA, CDR2 FQGNSA. The CDR3 loop reads CASSLGARGETQYF. CDR3 nucleotides: TGTGCCAGCAGCTTAGGGGCAAGGGGGGAGACCCAGTACTTC.

The V call is TRBV18, the J call TRBJ1-4; 9 bases match TRBD1. Germline assignment: CDR1 KGHSH and CDR2 LQKENI. The trim removed 3 bases at V and 0 bases at J, leaving 8 bases unmatched. This CDR3 spans 18 amino acids. The DNA for the CDR3 is TGTGCCAGCTCACCCAACAGGGGGCGCGGGACAACTAATGAAAAACTGTTTTTT. Encoded protein: CASSPNRGRGTTNEKLFF.

The chain recombines TRBV7-9 with TRBJ1-2; D is unresolved. Germline V gives CDR1 SEHNR, CDR2 FQNEAQ (reference sequence). The V and J ends lost 8 bases and 8 bases respectively, with 12 bases between them. The CDR3 runs 11 residues. The CDR3 here is CASLGGSGYTF. The CDR3 DNA sequence: TGTGCCAGCTTGGGAGGTTCGGGCTACACCTTC.

This chain uses TRBV7-3 with TRBJ1-2, with D uncertain. Germline CDR1 SGHTA, CDR2 FQGTGA. V was shortened by 1 base and J by 14 bases, with 11 bases between the two germline ends. This CDR3 has 11 residues. This chain's CDR3 is CASSLMSSLTF. The CDR3, as DNA: TGTGCCAGCAGCTTAATGAGTAGCTTGACCTTC.

The rearrangement uses TRBV19 and TRBJ1-4; D remains ambiguous. The CDR3 runs to 15 residues. Germline V gene data show CDR1 as LNHDA and CDR2 as SQIVND (reference sequence). V lost 6 bases and J 3 bases, leaving 14 bases between the germline ends. The CDR3 is CASSIKGLANEKLFF. In nucleotides, the CDR3 is TGTGCCAGTAGCATCAAAGGACTCGCTAATGAAAAACTGTTTTTT.

CDR3 residues: CATSSGGGPEDTQYF. DNA for the CDR3: TGTGCCACCAGTTCGGGGGGGGGCCCGGAAGATACGCAGTATTTT. This rearrangement joins TRBV24-1 to TRBJ2-3; TRBD2 aligns across 8 bases. Germline loops: CDR1 KGHDR, CDR2 SFDVKD. CDR3 length: 15 amino acids. V dropped 6 bases and J dropped 5; count of bases not matched to a gene: 9.

This chain links TRBV4-3 with TRBJ1-1; TRBD1 matches 7 bases. Germline CDR1 and CDR2: LGHNA and YSLEER. Unmatched junction bases numbered 12, after V lost 6 bases and J lost 5 bases. This CDR3 is built from 15 residues. The CDR3, as DNA: TGCGCCAGCAGTCGAACTCACAGGGGCCGAACTGAAGCTTTCTTT. This gives the protein CASSRTHRGRTEAFF.

The CDR3 spells CASSHLRGRIADTQYF. In nucleotides, the CDR3 is TGTGCCAGCAGCCACCTCAGGGGGCGTATCGCAGATACGCAGTATTTT. The chain uses TRBV14 and TRBJ2-3, with 8 positions matching TRBD1. The CDR3 contains 16 residues. J was trimmed by 4 bases and V by 3 bases; bases with no gene match: 9. CDR1 SGHDN and CDR2 FVKESK come from the germline V gene.